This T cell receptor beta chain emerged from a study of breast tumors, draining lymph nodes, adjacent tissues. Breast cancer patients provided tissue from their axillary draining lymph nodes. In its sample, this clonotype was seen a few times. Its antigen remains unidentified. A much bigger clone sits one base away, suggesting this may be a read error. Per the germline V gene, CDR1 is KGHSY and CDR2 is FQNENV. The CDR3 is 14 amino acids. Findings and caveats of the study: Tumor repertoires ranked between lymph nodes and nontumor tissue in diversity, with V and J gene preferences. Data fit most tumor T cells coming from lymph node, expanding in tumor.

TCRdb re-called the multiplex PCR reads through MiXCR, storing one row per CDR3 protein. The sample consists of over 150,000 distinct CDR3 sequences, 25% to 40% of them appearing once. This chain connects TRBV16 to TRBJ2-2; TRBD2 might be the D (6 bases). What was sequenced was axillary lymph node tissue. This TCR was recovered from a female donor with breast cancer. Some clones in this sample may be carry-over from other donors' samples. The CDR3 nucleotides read TGTGCCAGCAGCCTTAACACCTACACCGGGGGGCTGTTTTTT. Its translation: CASSLNTYTGGLFF.